This T cell receptor beta chain originates from a study of technical replicates of blood from a handful of donors. V was pared by 4 bases and J by 8 bases, with 10 bases of the junction left unmatched. The CDR3 sequence is 16 residues long. The V gene's germline CDR1 is SGHTA and CDR2 FQGNSA. Profiled with immunoSEQ multiplex PCR; TCRdb holds only in-frame clones, not every one. The profile covers 60,000 to 80,000 clones, with about 89% appearing a single time and roughly 5% taken by the ten largest. Material for sequencing was PBMCs. The clonotype comes from a human donor in good health. Some clones in this sample may be carry-over from other donors' samples. The chain couples TRBV7-2 to TRBJ1-6, with 8 bases matching TRBD1. The CDR3 loop reads CASSSPGQGRHSPLHF. The CDR3 DNA follows: TGTGCCAGCAGCTCCCCCGGACAGGGCCGACATTCACCCCTCCACTTT.